A single sample gave rise to the 13 T cell receptor beta chains below, sequenced in a study of cytomegalovirus exposure and HLA in healthy donors. The study ran its PCR with 60 Vbeta and 13 Jbeta primers. Clones were read by immunoSEQ multiplex PCR, and TCRdb kept only the in-frame ones, dropping some. The table lists about 150,000 clones, about 76% of them singletons. The sample was PBMCs. The receptor source for this set is a human donor in good health.

This rearrangement joins TRBV6-1 to TRBJ2-1; D is unresolved. Trimming cost V 3 bases and J 1 base, with 10 bases left between them. The CDR3 totals 15 residues. In germline, CDR1 is MNHNS, CDR2 SASEGT. This CDR3 is CASSDLALSYNEQFF. Here the CDR3 DNA reads TGTGCCAGCAGTGATCTGGCCTTGTCCTACAATGAGCAGTTCTTC.

The chain employs TRBV2 and TRBJ2-5, with 7 bases aligning to TRBD1. The CDR3 has 14 residues. Germline V CDR1 and CDR2: SNHLY, FYNNEI. J was trimmed by 3 bases and V by 3 bases; bases with no gene match: 4. CDR3 in amino acids: CASSEVGTEETQYF. The CDR3 region has the DNA TGTGCCAGCAGTGAGGTGGGGACAGAAGAGACCCAGTACTTC.

This chain uses TRBV27 with TRBJ1-1; weak D call: TRBD1 (6 bases). The germline V gene encodes CDR1 MNHEY and CDR2 SMNVEV (reference sequence). The CDR3 is 13 residues long. V was shortened by 6 bases and J by 0 bases, with 8 bases between the two germline ends. The CDR3 region is CASSGQLNTEAFF. CDR3 nucleotides: TGTGCCAGCAGCGGACAGTTGAACACTGAAGCTTTCTTT.

This clone was observed a single time. This chain joins TRBV6-1 and TRBJ2-1; 9 nucleotides agree with TRBD2. The CDR3 runs 15 residues. Germline V gene sequence: CDR1 MNHNS, CDR2 SASEGT. V dropped 6 bases and J dropped 8; count of bases not matched to a gene: 11. The CDR3 sequence: CASSLIAGAFDEQFF. The CDR3 region has the DNA TGTGCCAGCAGCTTAATAGCGGGGGCCTTTGATGAGCAGTTCTTC.

The chain has TRBV25-1 and TRBJ1-6; D unresolved. Germline V gene lookup returns CDR1 MGHDK and CDR2 SYGVNS. The V gene lost 2 bases and the J gene lost 1 base, with 12 bases spanning the gap. This CDR3 contains 17 residues. The DNA for the CDR3 is TGTGCCAGCAGTGAAGTAGCGGAAAGGTCCTATAATTCACCCCTCCACTTT. This gives the protein CASSEVAERSYNSPLHF.

The chain uses TRBV5-5 and TRBJ2-7; 9 nucleotides align to TRBD2. From germline, CDR1 is SGHKS and CDR2 YYEKEE (reference sequence). V dropped 0 bases and J dropped 6; count of bases not matched to a gene: 4. The CDR3 loop spans 14 amino acids. CDR3 sequence: CASSLASGKGEQYF. The DNA of the CDR3 is TGTGCCAGCAGCTTGGCTAGCGGGAAAGGCGAGCAGTACTTC.

The chain carries TRBV23-1 and TRBJ1-1, with D perhaps TRBD1 (6 bases). TRBV23-1 is annotated as an ORF whose role is uncertain. Trimming shortened V by 0 bases and J by 2 bases, and 10 bases separated the two germline ends. CDR3 length equals 15 residues. The CDR3 DNA sequence: TGCGCCAGCAGTCAATCGGGACACATTAACACTGAAGCTTTCTTT. This encodes CASSQSGHINTEAFF.

The chain carries TRBV10-3 and TRBJ2-7; TRBD2 agrees at 8 bases. The ends lost 2 bases at V and 7 bases at J; junction bases unmatched: 7. CDR3 length: 14 amino acids. Germline assignment: CDR1 ENHRY and CDR2 SYGVKD. The DNA for the CDR3 is TGTGCCATCAGTGAGCAGGCCAGCGGGAGAGAGCAGTACTTC. It yields the protein CAISEQASGREQYF.

The chain employs TRBV5-6 and TRBJ1-4; 8 nucleotides line up with TRBD1. Germline V CDR1 and CDR2: SGHDT, YYEEEE. The CDR3 is 17 residues long. V lost 1 base to trimming and J lost 4 bases; unmatched junction nucleotides: 9. This chain's CDR3 is CASSLKPGGYINEKLFF. CDR3 sequence (DNA): TGTGCCAGCAGCTTGAAGCCAGGGGGCTACATTAATGAAAAACTGTTTTTT.

This clone was counted once. This sequence joins TRBV4-2 and TRBJ2-1, with D possibly matching TRBD2 (6 bases). The germline CDR1 and CDR2 sequences are LGHNA and YNFKEQ. V lost 0 bases to trimming and J lost 1 base, with 16 bases between them. The CDR3 is 18 amino acids. The CDR3 bases are TGTGCCAGCAGCCAAGATGGAGGAGGGGTACCATCCTACAATGAGCAGTTCTTC. This encodes CASSQDGGGVPSYNEQFF.

This clone has only a few counts. The chain combines TRBV10-3 with TRBJ1-5, with a possible D match to TRBD1 (5 bases). Trimming cost V 3 bases and J 7 bases, with 16 bases left between them. Germline V CDR1 and CDR2: ENHRY, SYGVKD. This CDR3 is built from 15 residues. CDR3 region: CAISDVKGQGQPQHF. The CDR3 bases are TGTGCCATCAGTGATGTTAAGGGGCAGGGACAGCCCCAGCATTTT.

V is TRBV5-1 and J is TRBJ2-3; D is perhaps TRBD1 (6 bases). The CDR3 is 14 residues long. The V gene's germline CDR1 is SGHRS and CDR2 YFSETQ. Trimming shortened V by 5 bases and J by 0 bases, and 10 bases separated the two germline ends. The CDR3: CASRPGVSTDTQYF. The DNA for the CDR3 is TGCGCCAGCAGACCAGGGGTTAGCACAGATACGCAGTATTTT.

The chain carries TRBV5-1 and TRBJ2-5; 7 bases agree with TRBD2. Germline V gene sequence: CDR1 SGHRS, CDR2 YFSETQ. The CDR3 spans 15 residues. J gave up 4 bases and V 1 base, and 7 bases lay outside the gene matches. The CDR3 coding sequence is TGCGCCAGCAGCTTGAGGACTAGAGGTGCAGAGACCCAGTACTTC. Amino acids: CASSLRTRGAETQYF.